A selection of T cell receptor beta chains follows, all from one sample in a study of OX40 agonist ivuxolimab in advanced cancers. Assay used: immunoSEQ multiplex PCR; TCRdb lists only in-frame clones, some missing. In the table there are tens of thousands of clones, approximately 93% of which are singletons. The material sequenced was CD4+ or CD8+ T cells sorted from blood, taken in a trial of the OX40 agonist ivuxolimab. The receptors derive from an adult with an advanced solid tumor such as melanoma, head and neck, liver or kidney cancer. Both conserved end residues are part of each CDR3. The order of the fields is J gene, V gene, clone size, D gene, CDR3 DNA, CDR3 protein. The D gene is left open where the match is weak. Clone size is stated in some rows and not others, as once, few, many or a class when expanded.

TRBJ1-2,TRBV11-3,.,TRBD1,TGTGCCAGCAGCTTAAAAACGGGACAGACACTCTATGGCTACACCTTC,CASSLKTGQTLYGYTF
TRBJ1-2,TRBV5-4,.,.,TGTGCCAGCAGCCCGAACGAAGCTAGCTACACCTTC,CASSPNEASYTF
TRBJ2-1,TRBV29-1,.,.,TGCAGCGTCCCCCACCACAATGAGCAGTTCTTC,CSVPHHNEQFF
TRBJ2-7,TRBV7-9,few,TRBD1,TGTGCCAGCAGCTCACCCGTGGTGGGACAGACCTACGAGCAGTACTTC,CASSSPVVGQTYEQYF
TRBJ1-1,TRBV5-6,.,.,TGTGCCAGCAGTTACAGGGAGGGGGAAACTGAAGCTTTCTTT,CASSYREGETEAFF
TRBJ2-7,TRBV18,medium-sized,.,TGTGCCAGCTCACCACTTGTTCCGGACAGCCGCCATATAGGGTACGAGCAGTACTTC,CASSPLVPDSRHIGYEQYF
TRBJ2-7,TRBV11-3,.,.,TGTGCCAGCAGCTTAGACTCGACGGGAGTATACGAGCAGTACTTC,CASSLDSTGVYEQYF
TRBJ2-7,TRBV7-9,.,.,TGTGCCAGCAGCTTAGTCGGGGAGGCCTACGAGCAGTACTTC,CASSLVGEAYEQYF
TRBJ2-5,TRBV7-9,.,TRBD2,TGTGCCAGCAGCTCCAATCGTGGAGGGCTAGCGGGACAAGAGACCCAGTACTTC,CASSSNRGGLAGQETQYF
TRBJ2-1,TRBV15,once,TRBD2,TGTGCCACCAGCAGAGGACTAGCGGGAGGACGTGGGGAGCAGTTCTTC,CATSRGLAGGRGEQFF
TRBJ2-1,TRBV4-3,.,TRBD2,TGCGCCAGCAGCCAAGAGGCCGGGACTAGCGGGAGGTCGAGCTCCTACAATGAGCAGTTCTTC,CASSQEAGTSGRSSSYNEQFF
TRBJ2-1,TRBV11-2,.,TRBD1,TGTGCCAGCAGCTTAGGATCAGGGGGCAGTGAGCAGTTCTTC,CASSLGSGGSEQFF
TRBJ1-2,TRBV11-2,.,.,TGTGCCAGCAGCCTCTTGGTCCGGGACACAGACGGGTATGGCTACACCTTC,CASSLLVRDTDGYGYTF
TRBJ2-7,TRBV6-5,.,TRBD1,TGTGCCAGCAGTTACTCAGGGACAGGGCTAAACGAGCAGTACTTC,CASSYSGTGLNEQYF
TRBJ2-1,TRBV6-4,.,TRBD2,TGTGCCAGCAGTGACAAAAAGATACTAGCGGGAGGGCCAAGCTCCTACAATGAGCAGTTCTTC,CASSDKKILAGGPSSYNEQFF
TRBJ2-1,TRBV7-9,.,TRBD1,TGTGCCAGCAGCTTGACAGGGAGCTCCTACAATGAGCAGTTCTTC,CASSLTGSSYNEQFF
TRBJ1-2,TRBV5-8,.,.,TGTGCCAGCAGTCCTACTCAGGGTATCTATGGCTACACCTTC,CASSPTQGIYGYTF
TRBJ2-7,TRBV28,.,.,TGTGCCAGCAGCCTGGGCGCTTACGAGCAGTACTTC,CASSLGAYEQYF
TRBJ2-1,TRBV28,.,.,TGTGCCAGCAGTTTCCGGGGGCATAATGAGCAGTTCTTC,CASSFRGHNEQFF
TRBJ1-2,TRBV11-2,few,TRBD1,TGTGCCAGCAGCCACGGACAGGGGGACGCCTATGGCTACACCTTC,CASSHGQGDAYGYTF
TRBJ2-5,TRBV27,.,TRBD1,TGTGCCAGCAGTTTGTGGGCGACAGGGGGACGTTCGGAGACCCAGTACTTC,CASSLWATGGRSETQYF
TRBJ1-1,TRBV19,.,.,TGTGCCAGTAGCATCGGAGGGACCACTGAAGCTTTCTTT,CASSIGGTTEAFF
TRBJ1-3,TRBV6-6,.,.,TGTGCCAGCAGTTACTATGCATCTGGAAACACCATATATTTT,CASSYYASGNTIYF
TRBJ2-3,TRBV2,.,.,TGTGCCAGCAAGATTTGGGCAGCCACAGATACGCAGTATTTT,CASKIWAATDTQYF
TRBJ2-7,TRBV6-6,.,TRBD2,TGTGCCAGCCGGACTAGCGGTGCCTCCTACGAGCAGTACTTC,CASRTSGASYEQYF
TRBJ2-7,TRBV9,.,TRBD1,TGTGCCAGCAGCGTAACATCAGGGGGCCACGAGCAGTACTTC,CASSVTSGGHEQYF
TRBJ2-1,TRBV2,.,.,TGTGCCAGCAGTGACCAGGGAAGATCGGAGCAGTTCTTC,CASSDQGRSEQFF
TRBJ1-1,TRBV13,.,.,TGTGCCAGCAGCTTGATCGCGACAGGTGAAGCTTTCTTT,CASSLIATGEAFF
TRBJ2-4,TRBV19,.,.,TGTGCCAGTAGTCCCCGGGAAGGGCTAGCCAAAAACATTCAGTACTTC,CASSPREGLAKNIQYF
TRBJ2-1,TRBV11-1,.,.,TGTGCCAGCAGCTTGCGAGTCGGCAATGAGCAGTTCTTC,CASSLRVGNEQFF
TRBJ1-4,TRBV19,.,.,TGTGCCAGTAGAAATTCCTACATGACAGATAATAAACTGTTTTTT,CASRNSYMTDNKLFF
TRBJ1-2,TRBV18,.,.,TGTGCCAGCTCAGACCCGACGATTTATGAGGGCTACACCTTC,CASSDPTIYEGYTF
TRBJ2-1,TRBV4-3,.,.,TGCGCCAGCAGCCAGAGGTCACTAGAGGGAGGGGGCACCGATGAGCAGTTCTTC,CASSQRSLEGGGTDEQFF
TRBJ2-3,TRBV9,.,TRBD2,TGTGCCAGCAGCCCGTCCTCAGCGGGGGGAGCAGATACGCAGTATTTT,CASSPSSAGGADTQYF
TRBJ1-1,TRBV6-5,few,.,TGTGCCAGCAGTTACGGGGGCGGCACTGAAGCTTTCTTT,CASSYGGGTEAFF
TRBJ1-3,TRBV9,.,.,TGTGCCAGCAGCCCTACAGGAGCTGGAAACACCATATATTTT,CASSPTGAGNTIYF
TRBJ2-2,TRBV7-9,.,.,TGTGCCAGCAGCTCCCCCGGGGGTACGAACACCGGGGAGCTGTTTTTT,CASSSPGGTNTGELFF
TRBJ1-1,TRBV27,.,TRBD1,TGTGCCAGCAGTTGGACAGGGGGGTATTCTGAAGCTTTCTTT,CASSWTGGYSEAFF
TRBJ2-7,TRBV19,.,TRBD1,TGTGCCAGTACGCCGGGGACAGGGTCCTCCTACGAGCAGTACTTC,CASTPGTGSSYEQYF
TRBJ2-3,TRBV27,.,TRBD2,TGTGCCAGCAGTTTATCGGCGGGAGATATAGATACGCAGTATTTT,CASSLSAGDIDTQYF
TRBJ2-2,TRBV21-1,.,.,TGTGCCAGCAGCAAAGAGTCAAGTTCAATCTTCGGGGGGCATCTCGCTTATCGCACCGGGGAGCTGTTTTTT,CASSKESSSIFGGHLAYRTGELFF
TRBJ1-1,TRBV4-3,.,.,TGCGCCAGCAGCCAAGGTTGGGGCCAGAACACTGAAGCTTTCTTT,CASSQGWGQNTEAFF
TRBJ2-2,TRBV4-1,.,.,TGCGCCAGCAGCCAAGTTTTCGACACCGGGGAGCTGTTTTTT,CASSQVFDTGELFF
TRBJ2-7,TRBV7-9,once,TRBD2,TGTGCCAGCAGCACTGGACTAGCAAACGCCTACGAGCAGTACTTC,CASSTGLANAYEQYF
TRBJ1-4,TRBV15,once,.,TGTGCCACCAGCAGAGGGGGGGGCACTAATGAAAAACTGTTTTTT,CATSRGGGTNEKLFF
TRBJ2-1,TRBV4-1,.,.,TGCGCCAGCAGCCATCTACAGGGGGGGAATGAGCAGTTCTTC,CASSHLQGGNEQFF
TRBJ2-1,TRBV7-3,.,TRBD1,TGTGCCAGCAGCTTAATACGCAGGGGGCTAAATGAGCAGTTCTTC,CASSLIRRGLNEQFF
TRBJ2-7,TRBV9,.,TRBD1,TGTGCCAGCAGCGAGACAGGGTTAGGATACGAGCAGTACTTC,CASSETGLGYEQYF
TRBJ2-1,TRBV19,.,.,TGTGCCAGTAGTATAGGGAATCTAGCGCCTAGCTCCTACAATGAGCAGTTCTTC,CASSIGNLAPSSYNEQFF
TRBJ2-7,TRBV9,.,TRBD1,TGTGCCAGCAGCGCCGCAGGGGGCTCCTACGAGCAGTACTTC,CASSAAGGSYEQYF